This T cell receptor (beta chain) was documented in a study of siplizumab effects on memory and regulatory T cells. General study findings and limits: Alloreactive sequences whose origin lay in unstimulated CD4+ memory cells were significantly reduced by siplizumab.

Using immunoSEQ multiplex PCR, the repertoire was profiled, and TCRdb retains in-frame clones only, with some absent. The sample carries about 15,000 clones, approximately 45% recorded once. The V end lost 1 base, the J end lost 7 bases, and 20 bases lay between the germline ends. This CDR3 region has 17 residues. CDR1 is KGHSH, CDR2 LQKENI, per germline. As to this clone: Its antigen remains unidentified.

Coculturing at 37°C lasted 5 to 6 days for the mixed lymphocyte reaction cells. This sequence joins TRBV18 and TRBJ2-1, with a weak D call TRBD2 (6 bases). The sequenced sample consisted of CFSE-low (dividing) CD4+ T cells sorted from an allogeneic mixed lymphocyte reaction. The clonotype comes from a human donor in good health; the cells came from an allogeneic mixed lymphocyte reaction. Some clones in this sample may be carry-over from other donors' samples. For the CDR3, the DNA is TGTGCCAGCTCACCACGAATTACCAGCGGGCGAATAAATGAGCAGTTCTTC. Protein product: CASSPRITSGRINEQFF. The variable domain in full, completed from reference TRBV18 and TRBJ2-1, reads NAGVMQNPRHLVRRRGQEARLRCSPMKGHSHVYWYRQLPEEGLKFMVYLQKENIIDESGMPKERFSAEFPKEGPSILRIQQVVRGDSAAYFCASSPRITSGRINEQFFGPGTRLTVL.